This section outlines one T cell receptor (beta chain) sequence together with its context. The antigen is unknown. The CDR3 contains 14 residues. CDR1 and CDR2 (germline): SQVTM, ANQGSEA. Trimming took off 1 base at V and 4 bases at J, with 10 bases between the two ends. The protocol was immunoSEQ multiplex PCR, while the TCRdb copy is restricted to in-frame clones and leaves out a portion. The sample has 45,000 to 65,000 clones; over 70% are singletons. Whether given at about 4 or about 12 weeks, second doses were pooled. The data were taken from a study of T cell responses to AZD1222 COVID-19 vaccine. Study-wide results and caveats: The donors showed a predominance of white British ancestry and of females, with possible underestimation of clonal diversity. Variant regions that are unmutated are reportedly the target of nearly half of spike-specific TCRs.

The sequenced sample was peripheral blood, obtained 28 days after the second AZD1222 dose. The clonotype comes from an adult who received the AZD1222 COVID-19 vaccine. The chain combines TRBV29-1 with TRBJ1-4; D gene uncertain. The CDR3 DNA reads as TGCAGCGTTGAAGGTTGGGGTAATAATGAAAAACTGTTTTTT. Translated: CSVEGWGNNEKLFF.